Each of the 29 T cell receptor beta chains below was sequenced from the same sample in a study of metastatic and nonmetastatic thyroid tumors. No patient had received any treatment before thyroid surgery. TCRdb reassembled clones from the PCR reads with MiXCR. The data hold under 30,000 clones, with 3.5% to 4.5% observed a single time. Sequencing was done on a sample of blood. Source of these receptors: a female donor with papillary thyroid cancer or a benign thyroid nodule (not recorded which). Some clones in this sample may be carry-over from other donors' samples.

The chain combines TRBV30 with TRBJ1-1; 9 bases match TRBD1. The CDR3 covers 14 residues. The germline gives CDR1 GTSNPN, CDR2 SVGIG (reference sequence). The junction had 14 bases not matched to a gene; V was cut back by 8 bases and J by 7 bases. The DNA for the CDR3 is TGTGCCACTAGCCCGACAGGGGGTATTGGTGAAGCTTTCTTT. This sequence encodes CATSPTGGIGEAFF.

The CDR3 DNA sequence: TGTGCCACCAGCAGCGAAACAGGGGGGGACTCCTACAATGAGCAGTTCTTC. Residues: CATSSETGGDSYNEQFF. The V and J genes are TRBV15 and TRBJ2-1, with TRBD1 as a possible D gene (8 bases). CDR3 size: 17 residues. The V end lost 3 bases, the J end lost 0 bases, and 15 bases lay between the germline ends. Germline V CDR1 and CDR2: LNHNV, YYDKDF (reference sequence).

For this clone: This could be a read error, since a much larger clone is one nucleotide away. The chain combines TRBV24-1 with TRBJ2-2; the D gene is possibly TRBD2 (7 bases). The CDR3 totals 16 residues. The germline V gene has CDR1 KGHDR and CDR2 SFDVKD. Trimming removed 7 bases at V and 4 bases at J, with 18 bases between. This CDR3 is CATRGAAGGRTGELFF. CDR3 DNA sequence: TGTGCCACCAGGGGGGCGGCCGGGGGGCGCACCGGGGAGCTGTTTTTT.

V and J are TRBV12-3 or TRBV12-4 and TRBJ2-2, with 7 bases matching TRBD2. With 7 bases clipped from V and 6 bases from J, the junction kept 17 bases outside the gene matches. The CDR3 consists of 17 residues. DNA for the CDR3: TGTGCCAGCATCCCAGGGAGGGTGACCGATATAGCCGGGGAGCTGTTTTTT. It specifies CASIPGRVTDIAGELFF.

This clone was counted ten times or more. The chain recombines TRBV5-1 with TRBJ2-1, with TRBD2 matching 14 bases. Trimming cost V 6 bases and J 8 bases; bases outside gene matches: 10. Germline lookup yields CDR1 SGHRS and CDR2 YFSETQ. The CDR3 sequence is 16 residues long. CDR3 DNA: TGCGCCAGCACAGCGGGACTAGCGGGGGCCGTGGATGAGCAGTTCTTC. As protein: CASTAGLAGAVDEQFF.

The chain joins TRBV6-1 to TRBJ1-4; unclear D gene. Germline CDR1 reads MNHNS; CDR2 reads SASEGT. V was shortened by 4 bases and J by 7 bases, with 4 bases between the two germline ends. The CDR3 totals 11 residues. CDR3 loop: CASSGIEKLFF. Here the CDR3 DNA reads TGTGCCAGCAGTGGGATTGAAAAACTGTTTTTT.

This clone was seen a handful of times. The V and J genes are TRBV5-4 and TRBJ1-4; 10 nucleotides line up with TRBD1. CDR1 and CDR2 from the germline V gene are SGHNT and YYREEE (reference sequence). The CDR3 runs to 14 residues. V shed 3 bases, J shed 8 bases, and the junction held 4 bases outside the gene matches. The CDR3 sequence is CASSSWGQGEKLFF. The CDR3, as DNA: TGTGCCAGCAGCTCCTGGGGACAGGGGGAAAAACTGTTTTTT.

This clone was recorded at least ten times. The chain has TRBV5-5 and TRBJ1-1; no firm D call. Germline CDR1 reads SGHKS; CDR2 reads YYEKEE (reference sequence). Trimming cost V 2 bases and J 5 bases, with 10 bases left between them. CDR3 length equals 13 residues. The CDR3 loop reads CASSFWDLTEAFF. DNA for the CDR3: TGTGCCAGCAGCTTTTGGGATTTGACTGAAGCTTTCTTT.

This clone showed up just once. The V gene is TRBV3-1, the J gene TRBJ2-3; TRBD2 is a possible D gene (7 bases). Germline V gene lookup returns CDR1 LGHDT and CDR2 YNNKEL (reference sequence). V lost 5 bases, J lost 0 bases, and 30 bases lay in between. CDR3 length: 21 residues. The CDR3 loop reads CASSVGVLGGQLNTSTDTQYF. The CDR3 DNA reads as TGTGCCAGCAGCGTAGGGGTTTTGGGGGGGCAATTAAACACTAGCACAGATACGCAGTATTTT.

This clone qualifies as medium-sized. The gene calls are TRBV12-3 or TRBV12-4 and TRBJ1-2; unclear D gene. Trimming cost V 2 bases and J 8 bases, with 12 bases left between them. This CDR3 has 13 residues. The chain's CDR3 is CASSLLAPAGYTF. The CDR3 DNA reads as TGTGCCAGCAGTTTACTGGCCCCGGCAGGCTACACCTTC.

The chain joins TRBV5-1 to TRBJ2-1, with D tentatively TRBD1 (6 bases). CDR1 is SGHRS, CDR2 YFSETQ, per germline. V shed 4 bases and J shed 1 base, with 12 bases lying between them. This CDR3 region has 15 residues. The CDR3 is CASSPQGPSYNEQFF. The CDR3 nucleotides read TGCGCCAGCAGCCCTCAGGGGCCATCCTACAATGAGCAGTTCTTC.

The rearrangement links TRBV10-2 to TRBJ2-7, with D tentatively TRBD1 or TRBD2 (5 bases each). This CDR3 contains 16 residues. The ends were cut back, 4 bases at V and 2 bases at J, with 18 bases in the middle. CDR1 and CDR2 from the germline V gene are WSHSY and SAAADI. CDR3 in amino acids: CASSGGYGVLTYEQYF. Here the CDR3 DNA reads TGCGCCAGCAGTGGGGGCTACGGGGTATTGACCTACGAGCAGTACTTC.

V usage is TRBV3-1 and J usage is TRBJ2-7; 7 bases map to TRBD2. CDR1 LGHDT and CDR2 YNNKEL come from the germline V gene (reference sequence). This CDR3 has 17 residues. V trimming: 1 base; J trimming: 4 bases; junction bases outside the gene matches: 13. The CDR3: CASSQADSSGMSYEQYF. The CDR3 DNA reads as TGTGCCAGCAGCCAAGCCGACTCCAGCGGGATGTCATACGAGCAGTACTTC.

This clone showed up many times. This chain links TRBV2 with TRBJ2-1; D uncertain. The CDR3 runs 14 residues. V was cut by 2 bases and J by 6 bases, with 11 bases left in between. Germline assignment: CDR1 SNHLY and CDR2 FYNNEI. The CDR3 bases are TGTGCCAGCAGTGAATCGTACCAGATCAATGAGCAGTTCTTC. Protein sequence: CASSESYQINEQFF.

The genes are TRBV11-2 and TRBJ1-2; TRBD1 matches 9 bases. Germline V gene sequence: CDR1 SGHAT, CDR2 FQNNGV. This CDR3 has 15 residues. V lost 3 bases to trimming and J lost 5 bases; unmatched junction nucleotides: 7. The CDR3 bases are TGTGCCAGCAGCTTTACGGGACAGGGAGGGTATGGCTACACCTTC. This codes for CASSFTGQGGYGYTF.

This clone was detected a few times. The chain joins TRBV6-2 or TRBV6-3 to TRBJ2-5; 12 bases match TRBD2. Per the germline V gene, CDR1 is MNHEY and CDR2 is SVGEGT. The CDR3 runs to 17 residues. Unmatched junction bases numbered 9, after V lost 2 bases and J lost 5 bases. This CDR3 is CASSYRPSGREGETQYF. The CDR3 DNA follows: TGTGCCAGCAGTTACAGGCCTAGCGGGAGGGAAGGGGAGACCCAGTACTTC.

This clone was seen a few times. Since the CDR3 does not end with the conserved phenylalanine or tryptophan, this likely comes from a read error. The V gene is TRBV9, the J gene TRBJ2-3, with TRBD1 matching 8 bases. Unmatched junction bases numbered 3, after V lost 0 bases and J lost 6 bases. The length of the CDR3 is 14 residues. Germline V lookup: CDR1 SGDLS, CDR2 YYNGEE. CDR3 region: CASSVETGGDTQYL. The CDR3 region has the DNA TGTGCCAGCAGCGTAGAAACAGGGGGTGATACGCAGTATCTT.

This chain links TRBV2 with TRBJ1-2, with TRBD1 as a possible D gene (6 bases). The CDR3 totals 12 residues. V was cut by 6 bases and J by 5 bases, with 10 bases left in between. Germline loops: CDR1 SNHLY, CDR2 FYNNEI. CDR3 coding DNA: TGTGCCAGCAGGAGGACAGCGTATGGCTACACCTTC. As protein: CASRRTAYGYTF.

This rearrangement joins TRBV7-9 to TRBJ2-7, with 9 bases that match TRBD2. Germline lookup yields CDR1 SEHNR and CDR2 FQNEAQ (reference sequence). The CDR3 is 14 residues long. After removal of 3 bases from V and 2 bases from J, the junction contained 2 bases not matched to a gene. The CDR3 DNA sequence: TGTGCCAGCAGCTTTAGCGGGAGCCCCTACGAGCAGTACTTC. Amino acids: CASSFSGSPYEQYF.

Here the CDR3 DNA reads TGTGCCAGCAGCCAAGAGCAACGCTCTGGAAACACCATATATTTT. The encoded protein is CASSQEQRSGNTIYF. The V and J genes are TRBV4-2 and TRBJ1-3; the D is unclear. CDR1 and CDR2 (germline): LGHNA, YNFKEQ. With 0 bases removed from V and 0 bases from J, the gap between germline ends came to 6 bases. The CDR3 is 15 residues long.

The sample holds many counts of this clone. With a much larger clone just one base away, this may be a read error. The chain combines TRBV30 with TRBJ2-7; 10 nucleotides line up with TRBD2. Germline V gene data show CDR1 as GTSNPN and CDR2 as SVGIG (reference sequence). This CDR3 is 13 amino acids long. DNA of the CDR3: TGTGCCCGGAGTGAGCGGGAGGGCCAAGAGCAGTACTTC. It is translated as CARSEREGQEQYF.

This clone was counted many times. The chain couples TRBV5-8 to TRBJ2-7; 8 nucleotides match TRBD2. The CDR3 has 15 residues. V was clipped by 4 bases and J by 7 bases; unmatched bases: 13. Looked up from germline, CDR1 is SGHTS and CDR2 is YDEGEE. The DNA for the CDR3 is TGTGCCAGCAGCCTCGGGTGGACTAGCTACGTAGAGCAGTACTTC. Its protein product is CASSLGWTSYVEQYF.

This clone appeared a few times. This rearrangement joins TRBV6-1 to TRBJ1-6; perhaps TRBD1 as D (5 bases). Trimming took 0 bases from V and 10 from J, leaving 13 bases between them. This CDR3 has 15 amino acids. The germline CDR1 and CDR2 sequences are MNHNS and SASEGT. This CDR3 reads CASSEADSPGSPLHF. CDR3 nucleotides: TGTGCCAGCAGTGAAGCCGACAGCCCTGGGTCACCCCTCCACTTT.

V is TRBV12-3 or TRBV12-4 and J is TRBJ1-1; a weak D match, TRBD1 (6 bases). The CDR3 covers 12 residues. Trimming cost V 4 bases and J 12 bases, with 15 bases left between them. CDR3 nucleotides: TGTGCCAGCAGTTCCTCAGGGGTCAGGACTTTCTTT. As protein: CASSSSGVRTFF.

CDR3 loop: CASSDGDWNEQFF. In DNA, the CDR3 is TGTGCCAGCAGTGACGGAGACTGGAATGAGCAGTTCTTC. The gene calls are TRBV12-3 or TRBV12-4 and TRBJ2-1, with D unclear. The CDR3 totals 13 residues. V gave up 5 bases and J gave up 7 bases, with 12 bases separating them.

This clone was observed at least ten times. The gene calls are TRBV6-1 and TRBJ1-1, with TRBD1 matching over 7 bases. The CDR3 consists of 14 residues. The V gene's germline CDR1 is MNHNS and CDR2 SASEGT. The junction had 10 bases not matched to a gene; V was cut back by 8 bases and J by 4 bases. The CDR3 DNA is TGTGCCAGCCTTACTTCCCAGGGGGGCACTGAAGCTTTCTTT. Its protein is CASLTSQGGTEAFF.

The chain combines TRBV27 with TRBJ1-2; 7 nucleotides line up with TRBD1. With 3 bases clipped from V and 0 bases from J, the junction kept 4 bases outside the gene matches. The CDR3 consists of 15 residues. The germline CDR1 and CDR2 sequences are MNHEY and SMNVEV (reference sequence). In nucleotides, the CDR3 is TGTGCCAGCAGTTTCAGGGGGACCTCTAACTATGGCTACACCTTC. It yields the protein CASSFRGTSNYGYTF.

With respect to this clone: Other nucleotide sequences from this sample produce the same CDR3. The gene calls are TRBV20-1 and TRBJ2-2; 10 bases fit TRBD2. CDR3 length: 16 amino acids. In germline, CDR1 is DFQATT, CDR2 SNEGSKA (reference sequence). The J segment lost 7 bases and the V segment lost 0 bases, leaving 8 bases of the junction unmatched. In nucleotides, the CDR3 is TGCAGTGCTAGAGATGCCAGCGGGAGGGACGTCGGGGAGCTGTTTTTT. Its protein is CSARDASGRDVGELFF.

In this sample, this clone turned up a few times. This may arise from a read error, as a much more abundant clone is one base away. This chain uses TRBV6-4 with TRBJ2-3, with 13 bases lining up with TRBD2. This CDR3 is 15 amino acids long. J was trimmed by 4 bases and V by 5 bases; bases with no gene match: 3. The V gene's germline CDR1 is MRHNA and CDR2 SNTAGT. The CDR3 is CASSCTSGGADTQYF. The DNA for the CDR3 is TGTGCCAGCAGTTGTACTAGCGGGGGGGCAGATACGCAGTATTTT.